This is a list of T cell receptor beta chains from one sample in a study of T-cell reconstitution after alpha-beta-depleted transplantation in children. TCRdb ran MiXCR on the PCR reads and lists one entry per CDR3 protein. The sample carries approximately 500,000 distinct CDR3 sequences, under 12% recorded once. The material sequenced was PBMCs, taken before TCRalphabeta/CD19-depleted stem cell transplant. The receptors originated from a child aged 2-15 years with inherited bone marrow failure, due to receive a stem cell transplant. CDR3s include the opening cysteine and the closing phenylalanine or tryptophan. The order of the fields is CDR3 protein, CDR3 DNA, V gene, D gene, clone size, J gene. A D gene is named only where the DNA matches it firmly. Expanded clones are given a class, and other clones once, few, many or no size at all.

CASSLGLAGDPYEQYF	TGCGCCAGCAGCTTGGGACTAGCGGGAGATCCCTACGAGCAGTACTTC	TRBV5-1	TRBD2	many	TRBJ2-7
CASSPQGNYGNTF	TGTGCCAGCAGCCCACAGGGTAACTATGGCAACACCTTC	TRBV6-6	NA	NA	TRBJ1-2
CASSLRLGPFQGAFF	TGTGCCAGCAGCTTACGATTGGGACCGTTTCAGGGAGCTTTCTTT	TRBV11-1	NA	NA	TRBJ1-1
CSVRRVEQLF	TGCAGCGTACGCCGTGTTGAGCAGCTCTTC	TRBV29-1	NA	NA	TRBJ2-1
CASSIGRFTEAFF	TGTGCCAGTAGTATAGGAAGGTTCACTGAAGCTTTCTTT	TRBV19	NA	few	TRBJ1-1
CASRLDREETQYF	TGTGCCAGCAGGTTGGACAGGGAAGAGACCCAGTACTTC	TRBV12-3/TRBV12-4	TRBD1	many	TRBJ2-5
CSARDYGETLSYEQYF	TGCAGTGCTAGAGACTACGGAGAAACCCTTTCCTACGAGCAGTACTTC	TRBV20-1	NA	many	TRBJ2-7
CSVGRDSLYTEAFF	TGCAGCGTCGGCCGGGACAGCTTATACACTGAAGCTTTCTTT	TRBV29-1	TRBD1	many	TRBJ1-1
CSARPGGHEQYF	TGCAGTGCTAGGCCCGGGGGGCACGAGCAGTACTTC	TRBV20-1	NA	few	TRBJ2-7
CASSPGTVATNEKLFF	TGCGCCAGCAGCCCGGGGACCGTTGCAACTAATGAAAAACTGTTTTTT	TRBV5-1	NA	many	TRBJ1-4
CASSFELAKNIQYF	TGTGCCAGCAGCTTCGAGCTAGCCAAAAACATTCAGTACTTC	TRBV7-2	NA	many	TRBJ2-4
CASSQSGPGAGANVLTF	TGCGCCAGCAGCCAATCCGGGCCAGGGGCTGGGGCCAACGTCCTGACTTTC	TRBV4-3	NA	many	TRBJ2-6
CSVEVRTSGSYEQYF	TGCAGCGTTGAAGTGCGGACTAGCGGCTCCTACGAGCAGTACTTC	TRBV29-1	TRBD2	many	TRBJ2-7
CSVARGRGTQYF	TGCAGCGTTGCCCGGGGACGGGGGACGCAGTATTTT	TRBV29-1	NA	many	TRBJ2-3
CASSRRFETQYF	TGTGCCAGCAGTCGGCGGTTCGAGACCCAGTACTTC	TRBV6-2/TRBV6-3	NA	many	TRBJ2-5
CSAGPRGGGTDTQYF	TGCAGTGCTGGACCTCGGGGCGGGGGGACAGATACGCAGTATTTT	TRBV20-1	TRBD2	many	TRBJ2-3
CASSYSRLAGSQYF	TGTGCCAGCAGTTACTCGAGGCTAGCGGGCTCTCAGTACTTC	TRBV6-2/TRBV6-3	TRBD2	NA	TRBJ2-7
CSARVPQGLGAQFF	TGCAGTGCTAGAGTCCCGCAGGGACTGGGTGCTCAGTTCTTC	TRBV20-1	NA	few	TRBJ2-1
CAISDSRGQGANEQYF	TGTGCCATCTCTGATTCTAGAGGACAGGGGGCGAACGAGCAGTACTTC	TRBV10-3	TRBD1	NA	TRBJ2-7
CASGDGQAFTDTQYF	TGTGCCAGCGGCGACGGACAGGCGTTCACAGATACGCAGTATTTT	TRBV5-6	TRBD1	many	TRBJ2-3
CASSLRWNYYEQYF	TGTGCCAGCAGCTTGCGATGGAACTACTACGAGCAGTACTTC	TRBV5-5	NA	NA	TRBJ2-7
CASSSSRALEQFF	TGTGCCAGCAGTAGCTCCCGGGCCCTTGAGCAGTTCTTC	TRBV6-6	NA	few	TRBJ2-1
CASIRSGVGGYTF	TGTGCCAGCATCCGCTCGGGGGTAGGGGGCTACACCTTC	TRBV28	NA	many	TRBJ1-2
CASSLGERGTLNEQFF	TGTGCCAGCAGCTTGGGCGAGAGGGGGACTCTTAATGAGCAGTTCTTC	TRBV5-4	NA	NA	TRBJ2-1
CASSLSGAGKNIQYF	TGTGCCAGCAGTTTATCAGGGGCCGGCAAAAACATTCAGTACTTC	TRBV27	NA	many	TRBJ2-4
CASSLIREETQYF	TGTGCCAGCAGCTTAATCCGGGAAGAGACCCAGTACTTC	TRBV7-2	NA	many	TRBJ2-5
CAISEFVGNTIYF	TGTGCCATCAGTGAGTTCGTAGGAAACACCATATATTTT	TRBV10-3	NA	many	TRBJ1-3
CAISEFNGIGNTIYF	TGTGCCATCAGTGAATTTAATGGTATAGGAAACACCATATATTTT	TRBV10-3	NA	many	TRBJ1-3
CASSEPSGELFF	TGCGCCAGCTCCGAGCCGTCCGGGGAGCTGTTTTTT	TRBV4-3	NA	many	TRBJ2-2
CAWSVLSGRAGNEQFF	TGTGCCTGGAGTGTACTGAGCGGGAGGGCGGGGAATGAGCAGTTCTTC	TRBV30	TRBD2	many	TRBJ2-1
CASSLLAGGDDEQFF	TGTGCCAGTTCGCTTCTAGCGGGAGGGGATGATGAGCAGTTCTTC	TRBV19	TRBD2	few	TRBJ2-1
CASSSLKQYF	TGTGCCAGCAGCTCTTTAAAGCAGTACTTC	TRBV28	NA	few	TRBJ2-7
CASSYDKTGELFF	TGTGCCAGCAGCTATGACAAAACCGGGGAGCTGTTTTTT	TRBV5-6	NA	many	TRBJ2-2
CASTLLESSANTGELFF	TGTGCCAGCACCTTGTTAGAAAGCTCCGCGAACACCGGGGAGCTGTTTTTT	TRBV12-3/TRBV12-4	NA	NA	TRBJ2-2
CASSVTLGNQPQHF	TGTGCCAGCAGCGTTACTTTGGGCAATCAGCCCCAGCATTTT	TRBV6-5	NA	many	TRBJ1-5
CASSPRPLWDTQYF	TGTGCCAGCAGCCCAAGACCACTTTGGGATACGCAGTATTTT	TRBV9	NA	many	TRBJ2-3
CSARDRLAGLYEQYF	TGCAGTGCTAGAGATAGACTAGCGGGACTCTACGAGCAGTACTTC	TRBV20-1	TRBD2	NA	TRBJ2-7
CASTLYPWTSGPSYNEQFF	TGTGCCAGCACCCTTTACCCCTGGACTAGCGGGCCTTCCTACAATGAGCAGTTCTTC	TRBV27	TRBD2	few	TRBJ2-1
CASGRDTEAFF	TGTGCCAGCGGCCGGGACACTGAAGCTTTCTTT	TRBV6-1	NA	NA	TRBJ1-1
CASRMGFMYTGELFF	TGTGCCAGCAGGATGGGCTTCATGTACACCGGGGAGCTGTTTTTT	TRBV28	NA	few	TRBJ2-2
CASSQDPAGYNEQFF	TGTGCCAGCAGCCAAGATCCAGCGGGGTACAATGAGCAGTTCTTC	TRBV3-1	TRBD2	many	TRBJ2-1
CATSTTSGSSYNEQFF	TGTGCCACCAGCACGACTAGCGGGTCCTCCTACAATGAGCAGTTCTTC	TRBV15	TRBD2	many	TRBJ2-1
CASSQDPGRNTGELFF	TGCGCCAGCAGCCAAGATCCAGGGCGGAACACCGGGGAGCTGTTTTTT	TRBV4-1	NA	many	TRBJ2-2
CASSLRTSGKINRADTQYF	TGTGCCAGCAGCTTGAGGACTAGCGGGAAAATCAATCGGGCAGATACGCAGTATTTT	TRBV11-2	TRBD2	many	TRBJ2-3
CAIYSHGGEKLFF	TGTGCCATCTACAGTCACGGAGGGGAAAAACTGTTTTTT	TRBV6-4	NA	many	TRBJ1-4
CSVVGATNEKLFF	TGCAGCGTTGTGGGCGCCACTAATGAAAAACTGTTTTTT	TRBV29-1	NA	many	TRBJ1-4
CASSHEGGGRPQHF	TGTGCCAGCAGCCACGAGGGGGGGGGTCGGCCCCAGCATTTT	TRBV7-8	NA	many	TRBJ1-5
CASSSWRTGSTDTQYF	TGTGCCAGCAGCTCCTGGAGGACAGGGAGCACAGATACGCAGTATTTT	TRBV7-2	TRBD1	few	TRBJ2-3
CASGNTRLPYEQYF	TGTGCCAGCGGGAACACCCGATTACCCTACGAGCAGTACTTC	TRBV13	NA	many	TRBJ2-7
CASSHRGRGRDEQYF	TGCGCCAGCAGCCACCGCGGCAGGGGGCGAGACGAGCAGTACTTC	TRBV4-3	TRBD1	many	TRBJ2-7
CSVEVGTGGYEQYF	TGCAGCGTTGAAGTGGGGACAGGGGGCTACGAGCAGTACTTC	TRBV29-1	TRBD1	NA	TRBJ2-7
CSAEAGLSYEQYF	TGCAGTGCTGAGGCCGGCCTCTCCTACGAGCAGTACTTC	TRBV20-1	NA	many	TRBJ2-7
CASSFYGSIEQYF	TGTGCCAGCAGCTTTTACGGCAGTATCGAGCAGTACTTC	TRBV11-2	NA	many	TRBJ2-7
CASSRGLAGGVEEQFF	TGCGCCAGCAGCCGAGGACTAGCGGGAGGGGTTGAGGAGCAGTTCTTC	TRBV4-1	TRBD2	many	TRBJ2-1